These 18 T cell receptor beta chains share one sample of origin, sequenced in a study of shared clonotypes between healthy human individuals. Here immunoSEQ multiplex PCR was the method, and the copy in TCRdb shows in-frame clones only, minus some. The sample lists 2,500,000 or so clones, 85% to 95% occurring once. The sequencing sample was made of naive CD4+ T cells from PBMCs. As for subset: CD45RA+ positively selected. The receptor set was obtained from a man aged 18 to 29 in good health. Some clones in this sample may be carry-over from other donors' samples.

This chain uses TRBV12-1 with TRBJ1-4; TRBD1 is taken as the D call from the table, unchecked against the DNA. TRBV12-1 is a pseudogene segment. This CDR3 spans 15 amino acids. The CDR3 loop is CASSFGGRSNEKLFF. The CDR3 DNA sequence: TGTGCCAGCAGCTTTGGGGGCAGGAGTAATGAAAAACTGTTTTTT.

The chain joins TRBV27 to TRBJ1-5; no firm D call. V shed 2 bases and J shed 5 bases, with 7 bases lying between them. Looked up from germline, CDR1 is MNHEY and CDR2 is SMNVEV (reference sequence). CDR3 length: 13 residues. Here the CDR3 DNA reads TGTGCCAGCAGTTTAACGTTAGATCAGCCCCAGCATTTT. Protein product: CASSLTLDQPQHF.

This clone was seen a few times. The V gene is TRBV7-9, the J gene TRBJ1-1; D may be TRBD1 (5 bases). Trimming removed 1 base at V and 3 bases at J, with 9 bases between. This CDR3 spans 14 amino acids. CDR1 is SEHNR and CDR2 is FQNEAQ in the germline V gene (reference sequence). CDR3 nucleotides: TGTGCCAGCAGCTTAGATTCCAGGGACACTGAAGCTTTCTTT. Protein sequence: CASSLDSRDTEAFF.

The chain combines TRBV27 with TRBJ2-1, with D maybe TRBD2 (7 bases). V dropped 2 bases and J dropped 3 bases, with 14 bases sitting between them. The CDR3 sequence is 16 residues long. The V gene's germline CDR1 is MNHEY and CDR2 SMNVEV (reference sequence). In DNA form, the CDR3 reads TGTGCCAGCAGTTTAGTTGGGGGGGCAAACTACAATGAGCAGTTCTTC. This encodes CASSLVGGANYNEQFF.

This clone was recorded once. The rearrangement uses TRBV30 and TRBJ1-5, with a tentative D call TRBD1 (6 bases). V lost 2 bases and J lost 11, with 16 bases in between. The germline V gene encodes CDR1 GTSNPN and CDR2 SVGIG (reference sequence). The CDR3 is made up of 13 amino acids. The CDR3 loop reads CAWSIQGFGAQHF. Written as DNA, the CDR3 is TGTGCCTGGAGTATTCAGGGGTTCGGTGCCCAGCATTTT.

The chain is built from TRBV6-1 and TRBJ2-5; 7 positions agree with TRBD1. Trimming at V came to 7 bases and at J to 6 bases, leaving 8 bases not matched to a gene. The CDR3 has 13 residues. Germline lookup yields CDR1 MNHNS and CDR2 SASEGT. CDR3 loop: CASTSTGSKTQYF. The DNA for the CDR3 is TGTGCCAGCACCTCGACAGGGTCGAAGACCCAGTACTTC.

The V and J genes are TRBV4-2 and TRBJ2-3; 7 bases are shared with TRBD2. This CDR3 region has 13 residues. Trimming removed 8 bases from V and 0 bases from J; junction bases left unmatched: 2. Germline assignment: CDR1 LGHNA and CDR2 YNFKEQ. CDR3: CASSSGSTDTQYF. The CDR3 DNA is TGTGCCAGCTCTAGCGGTAGCACAGATACGCAGTATTTT.

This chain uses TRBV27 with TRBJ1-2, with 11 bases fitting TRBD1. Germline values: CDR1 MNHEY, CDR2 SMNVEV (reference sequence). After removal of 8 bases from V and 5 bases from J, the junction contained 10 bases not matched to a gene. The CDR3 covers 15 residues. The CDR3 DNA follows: TGTGCCAGCGGACAGGGGGCGGCAACGGTGTATGGCTACACCTTC. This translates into CASGQGAATVYGYTF.

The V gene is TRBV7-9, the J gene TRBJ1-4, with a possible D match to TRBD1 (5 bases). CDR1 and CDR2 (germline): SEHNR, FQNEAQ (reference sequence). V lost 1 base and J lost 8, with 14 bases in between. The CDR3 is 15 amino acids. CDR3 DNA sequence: TGTGCCAGCAGCTTAGACGGGACCGTGGGGGAAAAACTGTTTTTT. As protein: CASSLDGTVGEKLFF.

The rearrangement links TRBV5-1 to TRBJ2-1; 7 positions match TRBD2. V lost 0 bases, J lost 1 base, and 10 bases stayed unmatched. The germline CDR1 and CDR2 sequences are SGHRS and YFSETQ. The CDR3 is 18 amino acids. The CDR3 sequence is CASSLGLAALVSYNEQFF. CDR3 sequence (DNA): TGCGCCAGCAGCTTGGGCCTAGCGGCTCTGGTTTCCTACAATGAGCAGTTCTTC. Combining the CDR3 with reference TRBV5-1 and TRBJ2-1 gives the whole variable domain KAGVTQTPRYLIKTRGQQVTLSCSPISGHRSVSWYQQTPGQGLQFLFEYFSETQRNKGNFPGRFSGRQFSNSRSEMNVSTLELGDSALYLCASSLGLAALVSYNEQFFGPGTRLTVL.

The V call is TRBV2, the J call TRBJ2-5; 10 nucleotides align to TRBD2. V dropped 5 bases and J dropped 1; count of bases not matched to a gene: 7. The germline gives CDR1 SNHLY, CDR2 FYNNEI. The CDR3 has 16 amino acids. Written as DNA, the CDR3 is TGTGCCAGCAGTAAGGGACTAGCGAGACTCCAAGAGACCCAGTACTTC. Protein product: CASSKGLARLQETQYF. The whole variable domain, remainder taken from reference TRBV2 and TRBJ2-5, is EPEVTQTPSHQVTQMGQEVILRCVPISNHLYFYWYRQILGQKVEFLVSFYNNEISEKSEIFDDQFSVERPDGSNFTLKIRSTKLEDSAMYFCASSKGLARLQETQYFGPGTRLLVL.

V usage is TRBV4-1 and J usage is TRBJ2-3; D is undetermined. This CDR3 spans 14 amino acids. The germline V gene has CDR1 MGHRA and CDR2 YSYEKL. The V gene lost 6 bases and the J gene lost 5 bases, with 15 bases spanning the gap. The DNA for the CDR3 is TGCGCCAGCAGGGAACCTGGACGTGTAGATACGCAGTATTTT. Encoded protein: CASREPGRVDTQYF.

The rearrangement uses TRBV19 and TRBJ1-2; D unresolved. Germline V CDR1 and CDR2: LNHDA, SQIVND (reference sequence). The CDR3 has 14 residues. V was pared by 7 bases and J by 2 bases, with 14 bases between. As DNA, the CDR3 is TGTGCCAGTACTGCGGCGGCGGCGAACTATGGCTACACCTTC. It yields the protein CASTAAAANYGYTF.

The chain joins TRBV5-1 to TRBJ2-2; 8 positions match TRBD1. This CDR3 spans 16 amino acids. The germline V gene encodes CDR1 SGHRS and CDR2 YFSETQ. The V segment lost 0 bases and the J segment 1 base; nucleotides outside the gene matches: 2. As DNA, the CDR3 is TGCGCCAGCAGCTTGGGACAGGGGCAGAACACCGGGGAGCTGTTTTTT. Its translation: CASSLGQGQNTGELFF. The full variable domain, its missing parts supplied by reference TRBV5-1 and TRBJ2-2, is KAGVTQTPRYLIKTRGQQVTLSCSPISGHRSVSWYQQTPGQGLQFLFEYFSETQRNKGNFPGRFSGRQFSNSRSEMNVSTLELGDSALYLCASSLGQGQNTGELFFGEGSRLTVL.

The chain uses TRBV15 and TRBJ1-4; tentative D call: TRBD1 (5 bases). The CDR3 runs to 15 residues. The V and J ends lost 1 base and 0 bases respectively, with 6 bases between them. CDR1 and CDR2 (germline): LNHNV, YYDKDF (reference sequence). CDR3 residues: CATSRGGSTNEKLFF. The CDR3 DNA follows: TGTGCCACCAGCAGAGGGGGGTCAACTAATGAAAAACTGTTTTTT.

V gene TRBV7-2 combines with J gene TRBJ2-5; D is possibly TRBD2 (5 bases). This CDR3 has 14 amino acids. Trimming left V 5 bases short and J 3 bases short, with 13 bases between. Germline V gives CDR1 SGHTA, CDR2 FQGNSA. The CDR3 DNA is TGTGCCAGCAGCAGGAGCGGCGGAGAAGAGACCCAGTACTTC. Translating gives CASSRSGGEETQYF.

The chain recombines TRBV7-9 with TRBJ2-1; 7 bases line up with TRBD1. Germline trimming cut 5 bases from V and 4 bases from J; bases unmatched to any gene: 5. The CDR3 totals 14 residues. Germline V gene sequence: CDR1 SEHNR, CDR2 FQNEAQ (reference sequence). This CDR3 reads CASSPRGIYNEQFF. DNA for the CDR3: TGTGCCAGCAGCCCCAGGGGGATTTACAATGAGCAGTTCTTC.

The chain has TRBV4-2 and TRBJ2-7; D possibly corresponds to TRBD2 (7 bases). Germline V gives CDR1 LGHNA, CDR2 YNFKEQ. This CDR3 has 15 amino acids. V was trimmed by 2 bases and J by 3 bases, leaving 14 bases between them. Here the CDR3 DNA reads TGTGCCAGCAGCCAAAAGGGGGAGGGCCTCTACGAGCAGTACTTC. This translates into CASSQKGEGLYEQYF.